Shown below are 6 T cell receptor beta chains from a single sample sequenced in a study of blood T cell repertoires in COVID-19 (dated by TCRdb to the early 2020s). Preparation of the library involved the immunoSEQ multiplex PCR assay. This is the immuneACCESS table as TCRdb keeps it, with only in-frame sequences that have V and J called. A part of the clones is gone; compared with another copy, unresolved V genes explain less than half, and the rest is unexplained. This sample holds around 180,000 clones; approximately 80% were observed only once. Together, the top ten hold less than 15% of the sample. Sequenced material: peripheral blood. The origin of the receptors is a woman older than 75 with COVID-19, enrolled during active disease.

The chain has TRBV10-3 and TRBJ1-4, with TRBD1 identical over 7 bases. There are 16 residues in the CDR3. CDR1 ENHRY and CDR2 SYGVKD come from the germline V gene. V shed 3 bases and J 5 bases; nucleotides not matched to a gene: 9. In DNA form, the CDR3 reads TGTGCCATCAGTGACGGAACCGGGACAGCGAATGAAAAACTGTTTTTT. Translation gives CAISDGTGTANEKLFF.

Here the CDR3 reads CASSLDLASGSSGELFF. The DNA for the CDR3 is TGTGCCAGCAGCTTGGATCTGGCTAGCGGGAGCTCCGGGGAGCTGTTTTTT. The chain carries TRBV5-4 and TRBJ2-2, with 10 bases that match TRBD2. CDR3 length equals 17 residues. The V gene end was trimmed by 0 bases and the J gene end by 6 bases; junction bases not matched to a gene: 8. CDR1 is SGHNT and CDR2 is YYREEE in the germline V gene (reference sequence).

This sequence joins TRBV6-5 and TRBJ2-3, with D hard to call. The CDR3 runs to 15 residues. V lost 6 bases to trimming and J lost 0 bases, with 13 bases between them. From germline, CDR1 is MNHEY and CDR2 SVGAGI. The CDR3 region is CASRKLSFSTDTQYF. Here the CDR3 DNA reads TGTGCCAGCAGAAAACTTAGTTTTAGCACAGATACGCAGTATTTT.

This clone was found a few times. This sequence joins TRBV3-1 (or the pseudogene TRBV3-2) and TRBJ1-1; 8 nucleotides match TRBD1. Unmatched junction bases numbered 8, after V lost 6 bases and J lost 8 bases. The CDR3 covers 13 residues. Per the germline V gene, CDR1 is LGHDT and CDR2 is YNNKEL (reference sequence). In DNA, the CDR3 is TGTGCCAGCAGTCCTGGACAGGGACGAGAAGCTTTCTTT. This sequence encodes CASSPGQGREAFF.

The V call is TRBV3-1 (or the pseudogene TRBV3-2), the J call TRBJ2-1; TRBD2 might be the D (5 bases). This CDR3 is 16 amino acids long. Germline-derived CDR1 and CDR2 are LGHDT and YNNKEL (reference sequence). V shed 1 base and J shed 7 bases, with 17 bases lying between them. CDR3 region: CASSQVIASPGNEQFF. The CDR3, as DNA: TGTGCCAGCAGCCAAGTCATAGCGTCGCCCGGGAATGAGCAGTTCTTC.

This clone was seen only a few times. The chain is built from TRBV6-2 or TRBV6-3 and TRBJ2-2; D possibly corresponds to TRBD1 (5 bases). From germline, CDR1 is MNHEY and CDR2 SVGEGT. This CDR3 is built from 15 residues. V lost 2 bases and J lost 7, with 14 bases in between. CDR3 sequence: CASSYASLGVGELFF. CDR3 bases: TGTGCCAGCAGTTACGCTTCCCTAGGGGTCGGGGAGCTGTTTTTT.